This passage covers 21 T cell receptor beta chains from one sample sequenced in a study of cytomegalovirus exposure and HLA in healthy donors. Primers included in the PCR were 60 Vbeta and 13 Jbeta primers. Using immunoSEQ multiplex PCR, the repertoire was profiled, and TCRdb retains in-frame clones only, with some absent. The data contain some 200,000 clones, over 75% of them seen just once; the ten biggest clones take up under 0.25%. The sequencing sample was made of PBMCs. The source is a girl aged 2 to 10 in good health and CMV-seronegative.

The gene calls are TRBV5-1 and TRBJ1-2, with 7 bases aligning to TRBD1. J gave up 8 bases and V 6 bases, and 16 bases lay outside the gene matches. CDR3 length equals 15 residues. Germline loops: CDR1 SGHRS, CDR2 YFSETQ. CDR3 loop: CASTLSLTGVGGYTF. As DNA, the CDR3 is TGCGCCAGCACCCTCTCCCTCACAGGGGTAGGGGGCTACACCTTC.

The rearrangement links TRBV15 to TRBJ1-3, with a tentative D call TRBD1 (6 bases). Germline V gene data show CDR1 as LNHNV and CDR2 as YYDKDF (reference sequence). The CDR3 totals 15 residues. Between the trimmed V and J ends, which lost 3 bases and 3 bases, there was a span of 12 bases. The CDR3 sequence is CATSRRGNLGNTIYF. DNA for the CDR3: TGTGCCACCAGCAGGAGGGGGAATCTTGGAAACACCATATATTTT.

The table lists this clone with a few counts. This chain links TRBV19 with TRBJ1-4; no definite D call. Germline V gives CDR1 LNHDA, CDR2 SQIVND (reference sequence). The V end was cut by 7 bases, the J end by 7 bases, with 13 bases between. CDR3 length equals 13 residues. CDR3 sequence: CASTTDLAEKLFF. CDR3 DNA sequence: TGTGCCAGTACGACGGACCTAGCTGAAAAACTGTTTTTT.

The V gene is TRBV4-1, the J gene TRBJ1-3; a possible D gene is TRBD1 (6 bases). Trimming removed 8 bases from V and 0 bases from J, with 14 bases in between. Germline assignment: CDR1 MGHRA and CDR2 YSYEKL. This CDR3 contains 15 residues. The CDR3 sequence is CASSTTGHSGNTIYF. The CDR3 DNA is TGCGCCAGCTCAACGACAGGCCACTCTGGAAACACCATATATTTT.

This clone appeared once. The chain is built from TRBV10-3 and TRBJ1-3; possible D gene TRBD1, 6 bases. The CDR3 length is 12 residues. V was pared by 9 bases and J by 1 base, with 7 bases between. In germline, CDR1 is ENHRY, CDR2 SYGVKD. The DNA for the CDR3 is TGTGCCATTACAGGGTCTGGAAACACCATATATTTT. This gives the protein CAITGSGNTIYF.

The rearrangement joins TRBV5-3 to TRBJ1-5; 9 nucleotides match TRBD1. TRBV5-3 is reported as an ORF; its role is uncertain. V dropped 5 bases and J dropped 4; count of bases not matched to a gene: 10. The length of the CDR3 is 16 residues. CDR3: CARRIAAGTGNQPQHF. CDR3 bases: TGTGCCAGAAGGATTGCCGCAGGGACAGGGAATCAGCCCCAGCATTTT.

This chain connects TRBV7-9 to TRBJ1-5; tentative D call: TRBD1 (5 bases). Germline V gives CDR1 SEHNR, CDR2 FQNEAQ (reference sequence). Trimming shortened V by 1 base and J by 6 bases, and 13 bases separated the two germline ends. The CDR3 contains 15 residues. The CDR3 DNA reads TGTGCCAGCAGCTTAGATGGGGCAGGACCTCAGCCCCAGCATTTT. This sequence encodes CASSLDGAGPQPQHF.

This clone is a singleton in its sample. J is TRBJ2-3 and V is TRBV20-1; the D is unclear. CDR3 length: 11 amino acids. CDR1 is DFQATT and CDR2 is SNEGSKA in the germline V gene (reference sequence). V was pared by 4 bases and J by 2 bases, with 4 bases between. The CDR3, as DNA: TGCAGTGCTATCAACACAGATACGCAGTATTTT. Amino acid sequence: CSAINTDTQYF.

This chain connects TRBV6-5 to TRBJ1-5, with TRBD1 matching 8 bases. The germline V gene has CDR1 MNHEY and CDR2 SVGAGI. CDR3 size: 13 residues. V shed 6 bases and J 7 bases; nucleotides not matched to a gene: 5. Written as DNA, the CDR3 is TGTGCCAGCAGGACAGGGGCAGCCCAGCCCCAGCATTTT. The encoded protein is CASRTGAAQPQHF.

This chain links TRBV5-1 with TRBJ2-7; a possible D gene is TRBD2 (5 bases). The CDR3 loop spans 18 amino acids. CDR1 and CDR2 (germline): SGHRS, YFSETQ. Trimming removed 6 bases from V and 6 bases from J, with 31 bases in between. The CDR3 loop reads CASKSEREGSWAIFEQYF. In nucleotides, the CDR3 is TGCGCCAGCAAATCCGAACGGGAAGGGTCATGGGCAATATTCGAGCAGTACTTC. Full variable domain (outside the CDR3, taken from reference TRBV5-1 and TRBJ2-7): KAGVTQTPRYLIKTRGQQVTLSCSPISGHRSVSWYQQTPGQGLQFLFEYFSETQRNKGNFPGRFSGRQFSNSRSEMNVSTLELGDSALYLCASKSEREGSWAIFEQYFGPGTRLTVT.

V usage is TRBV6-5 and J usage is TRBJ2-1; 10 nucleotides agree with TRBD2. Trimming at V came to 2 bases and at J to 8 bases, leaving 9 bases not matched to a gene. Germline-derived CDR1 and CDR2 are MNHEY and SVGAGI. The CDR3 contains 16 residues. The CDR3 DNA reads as TGTGCCAGCAGTTACAATCCTAGCGGGAGTACCTATGAGCAGTTCTTC. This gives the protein CASSYNPSGSTYEQFF.

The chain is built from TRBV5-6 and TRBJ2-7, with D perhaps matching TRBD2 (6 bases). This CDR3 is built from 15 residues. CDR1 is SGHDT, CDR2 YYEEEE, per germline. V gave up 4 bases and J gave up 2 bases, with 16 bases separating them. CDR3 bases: TGTGCCAGCAGCCCGGGACCTAGCGTACCCTACGAGCAGTACTTC. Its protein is CASSPGPSVPYEQYF. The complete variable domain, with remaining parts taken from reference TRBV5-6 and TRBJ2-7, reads DAGVTQSPTHLIKTRGQQVTLRCSPKSGHDTVSWYQQALGQGPQFIFQYYEEEERQRGNFPDRFSGHQFPNYSSELNVNALLLGDSALYLCASSPGPSVPYEQYFGPGTRLTVT.

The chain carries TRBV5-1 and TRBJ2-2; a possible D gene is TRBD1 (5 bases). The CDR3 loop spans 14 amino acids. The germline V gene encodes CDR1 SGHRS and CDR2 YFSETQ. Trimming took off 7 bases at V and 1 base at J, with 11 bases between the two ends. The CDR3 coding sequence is TGCGCCAGCGACCCAGGACAGAACACCGGGGAGCTGTTTTTT. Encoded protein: CASDPGQNTGELFF. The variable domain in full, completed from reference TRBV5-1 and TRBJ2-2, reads KAGVTQTPRYLIKTRGQQVTLSCSPISGHRSVSWYQQTPGQGLQFLFEYFSETQRNKGNFPGRFSGRQFSNSRSEMNVSTLELGDSALYLCASDPGQNTGELFFGEGSRLTVL.

This CDR3 reads CASSDGIREGYTF. Written as DNA, the CDR3 is TGTGCCAGCAGCGACGGGATCCGGGAAGGCTACACCTTC. The J gene is TRBJ1-2, the V gene TRBV4-2; D gene ambiguous. Germline values: CDR1 LGHNA, CDR2 YNFKEQ. With 5 bases removed from V and 8 bases from J, the gap between germline ends came to 15 bases. CDR3 length: 13 amino acids.

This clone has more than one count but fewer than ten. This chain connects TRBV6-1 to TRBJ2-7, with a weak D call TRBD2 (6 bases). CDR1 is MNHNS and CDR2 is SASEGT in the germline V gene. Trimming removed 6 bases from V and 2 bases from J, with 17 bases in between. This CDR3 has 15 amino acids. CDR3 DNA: TGTGCCAGCAGGCCCGAGGAGGGAGGACCCTACGAGCAGTACTTC. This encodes CASRPEEGGPYEQYF.

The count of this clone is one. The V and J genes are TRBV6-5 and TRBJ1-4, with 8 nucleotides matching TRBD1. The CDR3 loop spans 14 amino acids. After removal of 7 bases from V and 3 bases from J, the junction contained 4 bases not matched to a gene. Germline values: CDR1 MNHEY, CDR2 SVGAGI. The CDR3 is CASMQGASNEKLFF. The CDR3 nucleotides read TGTGCCAGCATGCAGGGGGCTTCTAATGAAAAACTGTTTTTT.

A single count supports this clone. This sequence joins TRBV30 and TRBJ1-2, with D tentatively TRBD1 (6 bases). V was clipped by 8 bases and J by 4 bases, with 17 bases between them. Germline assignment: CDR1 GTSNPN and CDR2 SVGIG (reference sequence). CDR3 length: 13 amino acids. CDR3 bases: TGTGCCCTGAGACGGACAGTTTTCTATGGCTACACCTTC. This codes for CALRRTVFYGYTF.

CDR3 sequence reads: CASRATGEITEAFF. The CDR3 DNA reads as TGCGCCAGCAGAGCCACAGGGGAGATAACTGAAGCTTTCTTT. The chain carries TRBV4-1 and TRBJ1-1; 7 bases fit TRBD1. Germline V CDR1 and CDR2: MGHRA, YSYEKL. This CDR3 has 14 residues. V trimming: 6 bases; J trimming: 5 bases; junction bases outside the gene matches: 9.

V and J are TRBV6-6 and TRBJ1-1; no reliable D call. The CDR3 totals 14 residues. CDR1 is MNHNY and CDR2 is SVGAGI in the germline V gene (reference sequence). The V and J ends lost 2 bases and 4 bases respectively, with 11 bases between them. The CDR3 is CASSYARPGTEAFF. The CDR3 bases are TGTGCCAGCAGTTACGCCCGGCCGGGCACTGAAGCTTTCTTT.

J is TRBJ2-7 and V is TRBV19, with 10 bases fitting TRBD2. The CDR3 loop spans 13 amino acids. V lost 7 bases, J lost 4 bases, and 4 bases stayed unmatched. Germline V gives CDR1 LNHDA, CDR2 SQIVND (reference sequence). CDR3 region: CASNPGLAYEQYF. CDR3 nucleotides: TGTGCCAGTAATCCGGGACTAGCGTACGAGCAGTACTTC.

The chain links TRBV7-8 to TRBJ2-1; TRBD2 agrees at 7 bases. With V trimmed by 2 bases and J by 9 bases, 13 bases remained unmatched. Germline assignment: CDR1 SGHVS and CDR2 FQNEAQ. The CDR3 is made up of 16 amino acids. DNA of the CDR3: TGTGCCAGCAGCTTATCGACTAGCATTGGTCCGGGTGAGCAGTTCTTC. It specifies CASSLSTSIGPGEQFF. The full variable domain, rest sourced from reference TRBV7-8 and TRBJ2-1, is GAGVSQSPRYKVAKRGQDVALRCDPISGHVSLFWYQQALGQGPEFLTYFQNEAQLDKSGLPSDRFFAERPEGSVSTLKIQRTQQEDSAVYLCASSLSTSIGPGEQFFGPGTRLTVL.